The clone carrying this T cell receptor (beta chain) showed up just a few times. Its antigen is unknown. This sample is part of a study of response to subunit inactivated influenza vaccine. TCRdb reprocessed the RT-PCR reads with MiXCR, giving one entry per CDR3 protein. Of about 700,000 distinct CDR3 sequences in the sample, around 16% were seen once. Trimming shortened V by 3 bases and J by 0 bases, and 12 bases separated the two germline ends. This CDR3 comprises 17 residues. From germline, CDR1 is LGHDT and CDR2 YNNKEL (reference sequence). Study conclusions and caveats: New T cells are recruited in small numbers by each seasonal influenza vaccination, according to the authors' suggestion.

This chain uses TRBV3-1 with TRBJ2-6, with D uncertain. The sequence derives from a man aged 45-60 years who received an inactivated influenza vaccine. Specimen: PBMCs from blood, collected less than 13 days after vaccination. The CDR3 region is CASSHPTRTSGANVLTF. The CDR3 DNA sequence: TGTGCCAGCAGCCATCCCACCAGGACCTCTGGGGCCAACGTCCTGACTTTC.